Below, 11 T cell receptor beta chains from the same sample are listed, as sequenced in a study of shared clonotypes between healthy human individuals. Assay used: immunoSEQ multiplex PCR; TCRdb lists only in-frame clones, some missing. Of around 500,000 clones in the sample, roughly 83% were seen once. Input material: PBMCs. The receptors come from a woman aged 40 to 50 in good health. Some clones in this sample may be carry-over from other donors' samples.

Points on this clone: The likely explanation is a read error, given a far larger clone one base away. V is TRBV6-1 and J is TRBJ2-5, with 10 bases lining up with TRBD1. Germline V gene lookup returns CDR1 MNHNS and CDR2 SASEGT. This CDR3 comprises 16 residues. V was clipped by 0 bases and J by 9 bases; unmatched bases: 10. CDR3 amino acids: CASSEAGGQGYEAQYF. In DNA form, the CDR3 reads TGTGCCAGCAGTGAAGCGGGGGGACAGGGGTATGAGGCCCAGTACTTC.

The chain couples TRBV19 to TRBJ1-2; D possibly corresponds to TRBD1 (6 bases). This CDR3 comprises 16 residues. The germline V gene has CDR1 LNHDA and CDR2 SQIVND (reference sequence). Trimming left V 3 bases short and J 0 bases short, with 14 bases between. DNA of the CDR3: TGTGCCAGTAGTATTACAGGGAACCTAGCTAACTATGGCTACACCTTC. The encoded protein is CASSITGNLANYGYTF. Using reference TRBV19 and TRBJ1-2 for the parts outside the CDR3, the full variable domain is DGGITQSPKYLFRKEGQNVTLSCEQNLNHDAMYWYRQDPGQGLRLIYYSQIVNDFQKGDIAEGYSVSREKKESFPLTVTSAQKNPTAFYLCASSITGNLANYGYTFGSGTRLTVV.

In its sample, this clone was seen many times. The rearrangement joins TRBV13 to TRBJ2-1; TRBD2 agrees at 12 bases. J lost 6 bases, V lost 1 base, and 4 bases had no gene match. Germline CDR1 PRHDT, CDR2 FYEKMQ (reference sequence). This CDR3 comprises 16 residues. CDR3 amino acids: CASSLVRTSGINEQFF. In nucleotides, the CDR3 is TGTGCCAGCAGCTTAGTACGGACTAGCGGGATCAATGAGCAGTTCTTC.

Points on this clone: The same CDR3 can be traced to other DNA sequences in this sample. The chain has TRBV28 and TRBJ2-5, with 7 bases that match TRBD1. Looked up from germline, CDR1 is MDHEN and CDR2 is SYDVKM. The V gene end was trimmed by 5 bases and the J gene end by 5 bases; junction bases not matched to a gene: 11. This CDR3 contains 15 residues. CDR3 nucleotides: TGTGCCAGCAGTCGCCCCCGACAGGGTGGGGAGACCCAGTACTTC. Its protein product is CASSRPRQGGETQYF.

The chain uses TRBV7-3 and TRBJ2-1; tentatively, D is TRBD1 (5 bases). Germline assignment: CDR1 SGHTA and CDR2 FQGTGA. CDR3 length: 13 amino acids. V lost 2 bases to trimming and J lost 4 bases, with 6 bases between them. CDR3 loop: CASSLSGYNEQFF. CDR3 in DNA: TGTGCCAGCAGCTTATCAGGGTACAATGAGCAGTTCTTC.

V is TRBV2 and J is TRBJ2-5, with D perhaps matching TRBD1 (6 bases). With the DNA end fitting TRBJ2-7 better, the J assignment may be wrong. Per germline, CDR1 SNHLY and CDR2 FYNNEI. The CDR3 has 13 residues. CDR3 DNA sequence: TGTGCCAGCAGTGTTACAGGGAACGGCGAGCAGTACTTC. Translation gives CASSVTGNGEQYF.

The V call is TRBV7-3, the J call TRBJ2-7; 8 bases align to TRBD1. CDR1 SGHTA and CDR2 FQGTGA come from the germline V gene. The J segment lost 4 bases and the V segment lost 3 bases, leaving 2 bases of the junction unmatched. The CDR3 sequence is 13 residues long. CDR3 residues: CASSLTGEYEQYF. The CDR3 region has the DNA TGTGCCAGCAGCTTGACAGGGGAATACGAGCAGTACTTC.

The genes are TRBV6-6 and TRBJ2-1, with D possibly being TRBD2 (5 bases). Germline V gene sequence: CDR1 MNHNY, CDR2 SVGAGI (reference sequence). Deletions cut 0 bases from V and 7 bases from J, with 7 bases between. This CDR3 contains 13 residues. In DNA, the CDR3 is TGTGCCAGCAGTTACTCGACGGGGAATGAGCAGTTCTTC. This codes for CASSYSTGNEQFF.

In its sample, this clone was seen a few times. The chain recombines TRBV27 with TRBJ1-5; tentatively, D is TRBD1 (5 bases). CDR1 MNHEY and CDR2 SMNVEV come from the germline V gene (reference sequence). This CDR3 comprises 13 residues. V lost 4 bases to trimming and J lost 7 bases, with 11 bases between them. CDR3 sequence (DNA): TGTGCCAGCAGTTCGGACAAGAGGCAGCCCCAGCATTTT. Translated: CASSSDKRQPQHF.

The J gene is TRBJ2-1, the V gene TRBV7-6; TRBD2 is a possible D gene (5 bases). Looked up from germline, CDR1 is SGHVS and CDR2 is FNYEAQ. CDR3 length: 13 residues. With 5 bases removed from V and 9 bases from J, the gap between germline ends came to 14 bases. The DNA for the CDR3 is TGTGCCAGCAGCAGAACTAGTATCGCTGAGCAGTTCTTC. It encodes CASSRTSIAEQFF.

The chain is built from TRBV11-2 and TRBJ1-2, with D hard to call. CDR3 size: 15 residues. Per germline, CDR1 SGHAT and CDR2 FQNNGV. The germline V and J ends were trimmed by 1 base and 2 bases, with 11 bases remaining between them. The DNA for the CDR3 is TGTGCCAGCAGCTTAGCGGCGGCCAAGAACTATGGCTACACCTTC. Translation gives CASSLAAAKNYGYTF. Full variable domain (remainder filled in from reference TRBV11-2 and TRBJ1-2): EAGVAQSPRYKIIEKRQSVAFWCNPISGHATLYWYQQILGQGPKLLIQFQNNGVVDDSQLPKDRFSAERLKGVDSTLKIQPAKLEDSAVYLCASSLAAAKNYGYTFGSGTRLTVV.